This TCR beta chain was documented in a study of PD-1 blockade in classical Hodgkin lymphoma (dated by TCRdb to 2020 to 2021). Turning to the overall study: Nivolumab dosing was 3 mg/kg intravenously every 2 weeks, continuing until either disease progression or unacceptable toxicity. The study used CyTOF and TCR beta sequencing to define a peripheral blood immune signature of response to PD-1 blockade in classical Hodgkin lymphoma.

The Qiagen DNeasy kit was used to extract genomic DNA from unsorted PBMCs and from the negatively selected CD4+ and CD8+ fractions. Using primers that anneal to V and J segments, immunoSEQ multiplex PCR amplified the TCR beta CDR3 regions. A synthetic immune receptor repertoire was used to minimize amplification bias, and remaining bias was computationally removed after sequencing. The authors' analysis ran thus. Repertoire diversity was quantified as the Shannon entropy index using custom Python scripts. Unsorted, CD4+ and CD8+ repertoires were examined separately, except in combined analyses, for which CD4+ and CD8+ sequences were merged in silico. Clonal expansion was defined as at least a 2-fold frequency increase after treatment relative to C1D1, with a pseudocount of 0.5 for undetected baseline clones. Clones with 0 or 1 copy at C1D1 were classified as singleton clones, and clones with 2 or more copies were classified as non-singleton clones. Clones expanded in unsorted samples were assigned a CD4+, CD8+ or unknown annotation through matching of protein sequences in sorted samples from the same patient. Diversity changes from C1D1 to C4D1 were tested in paired samples using Wilcoxon tests. This is the immuneACCESS table as TCRdb keeps it, with only in-frame sequences that have V and J called. A part of the clones is gone; compared with another copy, unresolved V genes explain less than half, and the rest is unexplained. D and trimming were read from the DNA, whereas the V and J calls and clone size are those reported in that table. Recorded for this sample are roughly 8,300 clones; 70% to 80% of them occurred a single time. In total, the top ten clones hold around 7% of the sample.

What the research found in general, with its limitations: Patients starting nivolumab less than 1 year after ASCT had lower diversity and were excluded from later analyses to avoid confounding by immune reconstitution. By C4D1, a significant rise was seen in CD4+ TCR diversity but not in CD8+ TCR diversity (p=0.0027 vs p=0.16), and the rise was most apparent among complete responders (p=0.02). Among trial patients, those achieving complete response had baseline diversity similar to that of newly diagnosed patients, while diversity was significantly lower in partial responders and progressors. Baseline TCR diversity was reported to be lower in newly diagnosed patients than in healthy donors and to be lower still in relapsed/refractory patients. The study covered only a single clinical trial cohort, and the causes of the repertoire differences, possibly disease activity or prior therapy, were still not defined.

Trimming at the junction amounts to 0 bases on V and 7 bases on J, and the germline ends lie 11 bases apart. The CDR3 runs 14 residues from the cysteine to the phenylalanine. The CDR3 DNA has 42 bases and is translated from base 1. As encoded in the germline V gene, CDR1 is SGHRS while CDR2 is YFSETQ. The sample's time point label is to be understood as: cycle 1 day 1 (C1D1), immediately before nivolumab initiation. All trial patients had relapsed after autologous stem cell transplantation, with cohorts A, B and C differing in prior brentuximab vedotin exposure. A Miltenyi CD4+ T cell isolation kit was used for magnetic negative selection to purify CD4+ T cells from thawed PBMCs. The trial cohort included around 60 patients with relapsed/refractory classical Hodgkin lymphoma, and each patient had a best overall response of complete response, partial response or progressive disease. In the multi-cohort phase II CheckMate 205 trial, trial patients received single-agent nivolumab. An independent review committee assessed best overall response by applying the 2007 International Working Group response criteria. Trial PBMCs were collected just before the start of nivolumab (C1D1) and during therapy at cycle 2 day 1 and cycle 4 day 1. Peripheral blood was collected in 8 mL Vacutainer Cell Preparation Tubes, from which PBMCs were isolated by centrifugation and then cryopreserved. Purified CD4+ and CD8+ fractions were prepared only for cases in which an additional PBMC sample was available. Magnetically labelled cells were depleted on LS columns in a quadroMACS separator, and the flow-through was collected as the purified fraction.

About this clone itself: Its specific antigen is unknown. Qualities for individual bases were not recorded, and no much larger clone is one base off.

The chain is encoded by TRBV5-1 joined to TRBJ2-1; matching of 5 bases hints at TRBD2 as the D gene. The clonotype comes from a human donor with classical Hodgkin lymphoma. Sequencing used CD4+ T cells from blood, obtained at baseline. The DNA sequence reads TGCGCCAGCAGCTTGGTGCTAGCAGTGAATGAGCAGTTCTTC. Translated, this is CASSLVLAVNEQFF.